A few counts support the clone carrying this TCR beta chain. Its target is unknown. These data are taken from a study of cytomegalovirus exposure and HLA in healthy donors. Whole-study results and caveats: Follow-up analysis later connected one missense variant in DCLRE1C with trimming of TCR beta V- and J-genes. Later analysis suggested most CMV-associated TCR beta chains were HLA-restricted.

Likely unrecorded immune exposures existed in these nominally healthy donors. V lost 0 bases, J lost 3 bases, and 8 bases lay in between. The CDR3 has 14 amino acids. Germline V gene data show CDR1 as GTSNPN and CDR2 as SVGIG (reference sequence). Researchers ran the PCR with 60 Vbeta and 13 Jbeta primers. TCRdb's copy holds only in-frame clones and misses some; the assay was immunoSEQ multiplex PCR. The table lists around 120,000 clones, roughly 70% of them singletons. The TCR sequence derives from a man in his forties or fifties in good health and CMV-seropositive. The genes are TRBV30 and TRBJ2-2; the D gene is possibly TRBD2 (5 bases). Sample: PBMCs. CDR3 bases: TGTGCCTGGAGTGTACGAGGGTACACCGGGGAGCTGTTTTTT. This codes for CAWSVRGYTGELFF.